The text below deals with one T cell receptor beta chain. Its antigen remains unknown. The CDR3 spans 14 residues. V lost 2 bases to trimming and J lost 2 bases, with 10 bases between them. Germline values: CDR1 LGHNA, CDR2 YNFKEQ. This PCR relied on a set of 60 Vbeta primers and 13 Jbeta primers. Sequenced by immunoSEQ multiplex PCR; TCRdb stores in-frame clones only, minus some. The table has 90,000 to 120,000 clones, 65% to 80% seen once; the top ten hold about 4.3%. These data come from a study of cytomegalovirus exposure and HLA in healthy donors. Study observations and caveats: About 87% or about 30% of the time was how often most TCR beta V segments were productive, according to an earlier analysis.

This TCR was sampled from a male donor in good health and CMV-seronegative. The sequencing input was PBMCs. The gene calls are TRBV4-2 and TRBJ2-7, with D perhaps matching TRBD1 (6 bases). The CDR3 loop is CASSQRDTAYEQYF. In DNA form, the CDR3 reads TGTGCCAGCAGCCAACGGGACACCGCCTACGAGCAGTACTTC.